Listed below are T cell receptor beta chains from one sample, sequenced in a study of T cells in Graves' hyperthyroidism and ophthalmopathy. TCRdb re-analysed the multiplex PCR reads in MiXCR, keeping a single row per CDR3 protein. The sample comprises around 600,000 distinct CDR3 sequences, over 12% of which are singletons, and about 6.6% rests with the top ten. What was sequenced was blood. The source is a woman aged 18-29 years with Graves' ophthalmopathy. Each CDR3 is given with its conserved first and last residue. D genes are given only for firm matches. Rows may omit the clone size; those that give it use once, few, many or a size class.

d_call j_call cdr3_length clone_size v_call cdr3_nt cdr3_aa
TRBD1 TRBJ1-1 13 . TRBV7-9 TGTGCCAGCGGCACAGGACAGGGGGCGCCAGCTTTCTTT CASGTGQGAPAFF
. TRBJ1-1 12 . TRBV19 TGTGCCAGTAGTATACGCTTCACTGAAGCTTTCTTT CASSIRFTEAFF
. TRBJ2-5 11 many TRBV7-9 TGTGCCAGCAGCTTGACGGTGACCCAGTACTTC CASSLTVTQYF
TRBD2 TRBJ2-7 14 many TRBV11-2 TGTGCCAGCACCCGACTAGCGGGAGTCCACGAGCAGTACTTC CASTRLAGVHEQYF
TRBD1 TRBJ1-5 13 . TRBV10-3 TGTGCCATCGGACAGGGAGGCGATCAGCCCCAGCATTTT CAIGQGGDQPQHF
TRBD2 TRBJ2-5 15 many TRBV9 TGTGCCAGCAGCTTCCGACTAGCGGGAGACGAGACCCAGTACTTC CASSFRLAGDETQYF
TRBD1 TRBJ1-1 14 . TRBV5-1 TGCGCCAGCAGCTCCGGGACAGGGCAAGCTGAAGCTTTCTTT CASSSGTGQAEAFF
. TRBJ2-7 15 many TRBV20-1 TGCAGTGCTAGAGTTCCCGACAGGTCCGTCTACGAGCAGTACTTC CSARVPDRSVYEQYF
TRBD1 TRBJ2-1 15 many TRBV20-1 TGCAGTGCAACTGGGACAGGGCCTCTCGGGAATGAGCAGTTCTTC CSATGTGPLGNEQFF
. TRBJ2-1 12 many TRBV7-2 TGTGCCAGCAGCTTACGTTACAATGAGCAGTTCTTC CASSLRYNEQFF
. TRBJ1-1 17 many TRBV3-1 TGTGCCAGCAGCCAAGAGGGGGGGGGCAGGGCGAACACTGAAGCTTTCTTT CASSQEGGGRANTEAFF
TRBD1 TRBJ2-7 13 many TRBV12-3/TRBV12-4 TGTGCCAGCAGCCGCGGACAGGTTTGGGAGCAGTACTTC CASSRGQVWEQYF
TRBD1 TRBJ2-1 17 many TRBV11-3 TGTGCCAGCAGCTTAGTGAGGGGGCCCCCCGATAGTAGTGAGCAGTTCTTC CASSLVRGPPDSSEQFF
TRBD2 TRBJ2-1 14 . TRBV20-1 TGCAGTGCTAGAAAGGTAGCGGGAGGGCATGAGCAGTTCTTC CSARKVAGGHEQFF
. TRBJ1-2 14 many TRBV3-1 TGTGCCAGCAGCCACCCCCTTGCTGGCTATGGCTACACCTTC CASSHPLAGYGYTF
TRBD2 TRBJ2-7 15 few TRBV4-1 TGCGCCAGCAGCCACGGCCCGGGAGGGAGGAACGAGCAGTACTTC CASSHGPGGRNEQYF
TRBD1 TRBJ2-7 12 few TRBV24-1 TGTGCCACCAGTGATGGGGACAGCGAGCAGTACTTC CATSDGDSEQYF
. TRBJ2-7 15 many TRBV10-3 TGTGCCATCAGTGAGTCGCCCGAGAGCTCCTACGAGCAGTACTTC CAISESPESSYEQYF
. TRBJ2-2 16 few TRBV4-3 TGCGCCAGCAGCCAAGAGTGGACGGGAAACACCGGGGAGCTGTTTTTT CASSQEWTGNTGELFF
. TRBJ1-1 14 many TRBV5-1 TGCGCCAGCAGCTTGGGCGGCAAAGGGACTGAAGCTTTCTTT CASSLGGKGTEAFF
. TRBJ2-5 17 many TRBV11-2 TGTGCCAGCAGCCACGTAATGGGGGGCAGGCGGAGGGAGACCCAGTACTTC CASSHVMGGRRRETQYF
TRBD1 TRBJ1-2 15 . TRBV20-1 TGCAGTGCCCCGGACAGGGCCACGCTTAACTATGGCTACACCTTC CSAPDRATLNYGYTF
. TRBJ1-2 17 many TRBV5-5 TGTGCCAGCAGCTTTGGATCCTGGCCAGGGGAAAACTATGGCTACACCTTC CASSFGSWPGENYGYTF
TRBD1 TRBJ2-1 15 few TRBV29-1 TGCAGCGTTGGGGGCATCGGGACAGGGGGCGAGGAGCAGTTCTTC CSVGGIGTGGEEQFF